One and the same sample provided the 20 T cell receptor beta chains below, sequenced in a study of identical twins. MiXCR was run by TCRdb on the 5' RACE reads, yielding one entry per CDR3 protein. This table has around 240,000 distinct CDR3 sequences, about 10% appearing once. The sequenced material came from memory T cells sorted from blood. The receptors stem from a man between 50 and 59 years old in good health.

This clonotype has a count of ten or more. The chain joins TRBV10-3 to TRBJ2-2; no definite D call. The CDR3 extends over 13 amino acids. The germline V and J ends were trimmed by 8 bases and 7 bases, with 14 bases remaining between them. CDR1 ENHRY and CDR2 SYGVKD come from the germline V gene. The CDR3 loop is CAIPGGRGGELFF. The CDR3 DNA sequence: TGTGCCATCCCGGGCGGTAGAGGCGGGGAGCTGTTTTTT.

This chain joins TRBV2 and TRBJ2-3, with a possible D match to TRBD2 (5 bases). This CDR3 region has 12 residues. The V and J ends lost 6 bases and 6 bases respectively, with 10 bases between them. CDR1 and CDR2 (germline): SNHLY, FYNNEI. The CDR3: CASREDRDTQYF. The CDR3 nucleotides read TGTGCCAGCAGGGAGGACCGGGATACGCAGTATTTT.

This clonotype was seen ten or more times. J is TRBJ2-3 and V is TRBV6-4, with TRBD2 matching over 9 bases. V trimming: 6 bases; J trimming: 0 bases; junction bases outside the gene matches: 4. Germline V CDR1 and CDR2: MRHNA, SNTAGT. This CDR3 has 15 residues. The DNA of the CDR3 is TGTGCCAGCAGCCAAGCGGGAGGAAGCACAGATACGCAGTATTTT. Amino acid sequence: CASSQAGGSTDTQYF.

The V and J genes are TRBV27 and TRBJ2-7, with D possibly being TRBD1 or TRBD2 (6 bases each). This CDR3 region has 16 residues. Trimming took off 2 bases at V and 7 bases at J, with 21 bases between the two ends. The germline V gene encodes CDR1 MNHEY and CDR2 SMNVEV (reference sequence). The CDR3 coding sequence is TGTGCCAGCAGTTTAACTTTCGGTAGGGGGGCGAGAGAGCAGTACTTC. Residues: CASSLTFGRGAREQYF.

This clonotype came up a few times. The CDR3 sequence: CASSYSIGFYEQYF. CDR3 bases: TGTGCCAGCAGTTACTCAATCGGATTTTACGAGCAGTACTTC. The rearrangement uses TRBV6-2 or TRBV6-3 and TRBJ2-7, with D hard to call. Germline loops: CDR1 MNHEY, CDR2 SVGEGT. The ends were cut back, 0 bases at V and 4 bases at J, with 10 bases in the middle. CDR3 length: 14 amino acids.

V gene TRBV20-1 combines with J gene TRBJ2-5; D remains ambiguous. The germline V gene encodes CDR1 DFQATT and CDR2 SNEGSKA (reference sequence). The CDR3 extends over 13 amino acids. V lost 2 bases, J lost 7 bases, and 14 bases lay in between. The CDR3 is CSARTLDKWTQYF. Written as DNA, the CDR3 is TGCAGTGCTAGAACACTTGATAAGTGGACCCAGTACTTC.

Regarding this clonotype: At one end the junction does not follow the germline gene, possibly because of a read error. CDR3 sequence: CSAPKTGQGTQYF. CDR3 bases: TGCAGTGCCCCGAAGACAGGGCAAGGGACCCAGTACTTC. This rearrangement joins TRBV20-1 to TRBJ2-5; 7 bases line up with TRBD1. There are 13 residues in the CDR3. The germline gives CDR1 DFQATT, CDR2 SNEGSKA (reference sequence).

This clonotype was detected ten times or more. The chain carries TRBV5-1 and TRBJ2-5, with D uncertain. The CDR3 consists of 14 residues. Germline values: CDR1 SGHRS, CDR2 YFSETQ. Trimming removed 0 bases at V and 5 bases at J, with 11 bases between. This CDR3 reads CASSLEGRGETQYF. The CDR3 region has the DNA TGCGCCAGCAGCTTGGAAGGCCGTGGGGAGACCCAGTACTTC.

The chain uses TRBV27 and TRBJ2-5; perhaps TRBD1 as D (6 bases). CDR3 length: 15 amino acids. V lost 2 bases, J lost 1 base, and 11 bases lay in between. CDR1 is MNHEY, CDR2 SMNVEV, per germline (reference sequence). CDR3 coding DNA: TGTGCCAGCAGTTTAATGGGGGCCCTCCAAGAGACCCAGTACTTC. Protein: CASSLMGALQETQYF.

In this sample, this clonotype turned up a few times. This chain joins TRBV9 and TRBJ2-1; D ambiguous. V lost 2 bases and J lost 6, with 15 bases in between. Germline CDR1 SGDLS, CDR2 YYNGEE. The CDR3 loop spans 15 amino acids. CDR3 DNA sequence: TGTGCCAGCAGCGTTGTAGGCCTGCTTAGCAATGAGCAGTTCTTC. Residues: CASSVVGLLSNEQFF.

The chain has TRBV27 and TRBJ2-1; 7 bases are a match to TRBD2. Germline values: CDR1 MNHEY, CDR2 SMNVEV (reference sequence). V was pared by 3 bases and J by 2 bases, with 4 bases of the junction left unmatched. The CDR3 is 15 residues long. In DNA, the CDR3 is TGTGCCAGCAGTTTTGTCGGACTAGCCTACAATGAGCAGTTCTTC. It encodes CASSFVGLAYNEQFF.

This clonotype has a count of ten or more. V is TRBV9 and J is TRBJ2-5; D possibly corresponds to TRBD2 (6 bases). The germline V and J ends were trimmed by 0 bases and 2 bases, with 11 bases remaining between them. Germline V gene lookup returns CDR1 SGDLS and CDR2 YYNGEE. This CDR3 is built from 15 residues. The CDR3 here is CASSVGAGTQETQYF. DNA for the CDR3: TGTGCCAGCAGCGTAGGGGCGGGAACACAAGAGACCCAGTACTTC.

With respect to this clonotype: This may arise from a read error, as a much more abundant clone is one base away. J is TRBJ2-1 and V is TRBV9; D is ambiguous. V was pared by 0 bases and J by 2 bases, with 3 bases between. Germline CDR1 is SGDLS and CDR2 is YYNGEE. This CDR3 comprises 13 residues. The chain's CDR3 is CASSVGTYNEQFF. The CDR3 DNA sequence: TGTGCCAGCAGCGTAGGGACCTACAATGAGCAGTTCTTC.

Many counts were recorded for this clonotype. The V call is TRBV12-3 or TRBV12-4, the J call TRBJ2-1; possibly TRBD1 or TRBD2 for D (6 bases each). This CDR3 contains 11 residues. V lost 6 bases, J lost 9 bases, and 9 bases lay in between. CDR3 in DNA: TGTGCCAGCAGGGAGGGGGGTGAGCAGTTCTTC. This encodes CASREGGEQFF.

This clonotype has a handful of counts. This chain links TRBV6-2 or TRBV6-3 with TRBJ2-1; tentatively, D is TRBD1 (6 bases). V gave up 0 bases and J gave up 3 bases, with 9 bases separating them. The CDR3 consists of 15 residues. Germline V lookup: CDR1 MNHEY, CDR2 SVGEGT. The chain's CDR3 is CASSYSDRFYNEQFF. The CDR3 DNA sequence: TGTGCCAGCAGTTACTCCGACAGGTTCTACAATGAGCAGTTCTTC.

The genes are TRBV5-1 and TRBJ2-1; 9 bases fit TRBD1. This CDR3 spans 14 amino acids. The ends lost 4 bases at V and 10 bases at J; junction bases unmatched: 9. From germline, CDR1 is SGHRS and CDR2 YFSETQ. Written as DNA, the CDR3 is TGCGCCAGCAGCCTTACAGGGGGCCTCGGGGAGCAGTTCTTC. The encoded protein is CASSLTGGLGEQFF. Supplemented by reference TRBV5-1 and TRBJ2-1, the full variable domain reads KAGVTQTPRYLIKTRGQQVTLSCSPISGHRSVSWYQQTPGQGLQFLFEYFSETQRNKGNFPGRFSGRQFSNSRSEMNVSTLELGDSALYLCASSLTGGLGEQFFGPGTRLTVL.

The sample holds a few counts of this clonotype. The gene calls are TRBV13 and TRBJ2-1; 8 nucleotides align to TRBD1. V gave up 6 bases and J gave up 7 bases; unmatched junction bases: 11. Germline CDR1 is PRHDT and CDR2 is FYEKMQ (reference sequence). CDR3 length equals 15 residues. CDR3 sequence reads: CASSSTGGMRNEQFF. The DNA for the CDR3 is TGTGCCAGCAGTTCAACAGGGGGGATGAGGAATGAGCAGTTCTTC. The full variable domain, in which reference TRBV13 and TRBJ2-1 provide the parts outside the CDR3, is AAGVIQSPRHLIKEKRETATLKCYPIPRHDTVYWYQQGPGQDPQFLISFYEKMQSDKGSIPDRFSAQQFSDYHSELNMSSLELGDSALYFCASSSTGGMRNEQFFGPGTRLTVL.

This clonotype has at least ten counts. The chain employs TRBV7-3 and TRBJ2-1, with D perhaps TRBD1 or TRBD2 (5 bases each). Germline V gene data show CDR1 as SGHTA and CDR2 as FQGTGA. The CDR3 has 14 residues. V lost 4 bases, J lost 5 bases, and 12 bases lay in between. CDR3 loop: CASSSGPYNNEQFF. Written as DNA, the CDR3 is TGTGCCAGCAGCTCGGGACCTTATAACAATGAGCAGTTCTTC.

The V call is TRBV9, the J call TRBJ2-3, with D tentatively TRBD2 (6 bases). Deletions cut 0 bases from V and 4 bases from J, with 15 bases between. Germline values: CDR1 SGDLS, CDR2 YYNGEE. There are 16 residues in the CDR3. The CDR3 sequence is CASSVGAAREADTQYF. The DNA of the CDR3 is TGTGCCAGCAGCGTAGGGGCAGCGAGGGAGGCAGATACGCAGTATTTT.

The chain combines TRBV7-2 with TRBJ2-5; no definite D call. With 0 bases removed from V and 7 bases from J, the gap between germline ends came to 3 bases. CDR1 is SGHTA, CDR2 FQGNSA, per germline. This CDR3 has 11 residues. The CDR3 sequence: CASSLAMTQYF. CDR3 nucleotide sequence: TGTGCCAGCAGCTTAGCCATGACCCAGTACTTC.